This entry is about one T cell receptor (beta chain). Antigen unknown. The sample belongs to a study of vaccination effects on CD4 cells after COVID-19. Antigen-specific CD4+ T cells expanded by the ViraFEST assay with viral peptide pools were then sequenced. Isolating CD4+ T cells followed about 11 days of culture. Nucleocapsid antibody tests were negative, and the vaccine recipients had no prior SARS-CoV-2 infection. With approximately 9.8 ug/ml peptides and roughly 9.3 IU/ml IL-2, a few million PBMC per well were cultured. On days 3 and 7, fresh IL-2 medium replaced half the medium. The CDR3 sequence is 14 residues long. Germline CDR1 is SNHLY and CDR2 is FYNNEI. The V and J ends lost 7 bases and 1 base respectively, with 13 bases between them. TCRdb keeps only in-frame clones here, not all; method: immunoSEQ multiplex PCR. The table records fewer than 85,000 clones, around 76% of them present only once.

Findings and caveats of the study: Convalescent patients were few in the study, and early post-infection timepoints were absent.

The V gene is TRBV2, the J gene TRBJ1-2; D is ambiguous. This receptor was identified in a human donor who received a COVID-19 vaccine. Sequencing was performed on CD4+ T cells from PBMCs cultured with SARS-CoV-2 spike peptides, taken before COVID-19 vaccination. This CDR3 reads CASKTQSLNYGYTF. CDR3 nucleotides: TGTGCCAGCAAAACACAGAGTCTTAACTATGGCTACACCTTC.